Below, 29 T cell receptor beta chains from the same sample are listed, as sequenced in a study of tumor and adjacent non-tumor tissue in lung cancer. No cell sorting was done before RNA was extracted from the tissue. This non-tumor lung sample came from over 3 cm beyond the tumor edge. TCRbeta libraries were built with three rounds of nested PCR, modified from ARM-PCR. TCRdb reanalysed the multiplex PCR reads using MiXCR and keeps one entry per CDR3 protein. The sample lists approximately 90,000 distinct CDR3 sequences, around three quarters occurring once. Sample: distant non-tumor lung tissue. The receptor source for this set is a woman aged 45-65 years with non-small cell lung cancer.

This clonotype was counted a single time. The junction and the germline gene differ at one end; a read error may be behind it. The CDR3: CASSADPGANVLTF. The CDR3 nucleotides are TGCGCCAGCAGCGCAGACCCTGGGGCCAACGTCCTGACGTTC. This chain connects TRBV4-1 to TRBJ2-6; the D gene is possibly TRBD1 (5 bases). The CDR3 has 14 residues. Germline V gives CDR1 MGHRA, CDR2 YSYEKL.

Concerning this clonotype: This CDR3 fails to terminate in the conserved phenylalanine or tryptophan, so it likely reflects a read error. This chain uses TRBV30 with TRBJ2-7, with a possible D match to TRBD1 (5 bases). The V gene lost 3 bases and the J gene lost 0 bases, with 21 bases spanning the gap. Germline CDR1 GTSNPN, CDR2 SVGIG (reference sequence). The CDR3 covers 17 residues. The CDR3 is CAWRHFFRGSDSYEQYI. CDR3 in DNA: TGTGCCTGGAGACATTTTTTTAGGGGTTCCGACTCCTACGAGCAGTACATC.

On this clonotype: In this CDR3 the conserved last residue, phenylalanine or tryptophan, is missing, so a read error is likely. CDR3 nucleotides: TGTGCCAGAAGTGAAATAGAGGGGGCGGTCGGGGAGCTGTTTCTT. Its translation: CARSEIEGAVGELFL. This chain joins TRBV6-1 and TRBJ2-2; 7 nucleotides match TRBD1. From germline, CDR1 is MNHNS and CDR2 SASEGT. The CDR3 has 15 amino acids.

V gene TRBV6-5 combines with J gene TRBJ2-1; D unresolved. Deletions cut 0 bases from V and 3 bases from J, with 15 bases between. Germline V gene sequence: CDR1 MNHEY, CDR2 SVGAGI. The CDR3 length is 17 residues. The CDR3 region has the DNA TGTGCCAGCAGTTACTCGGCCTCTAGTGGCGACTACAATGAGCAGTTCTTC. Protein product: CASSYSASSGDYNEQFF.

Concerning this clonotype itself: The junction shows a germline mismatch at one end, possibly a read error. V usage is TRBV6-1 and J usage is TRBJ2-7, with 10 bases aligning to TRBD2. There are 16 residues in the CDR3. The germline CDR1 and CDR2 sequences are MNHNS and SASEGT. The CDR3 DNA reads as TGTGCCAGCACTGAACGTACTAGCGGGACCAGCTACGAGCATTACTTC. Protein: CASTERTSGTSYEHYF.

This clonotype was detected many times. This chain joins TRBV7-9 and TRBJ1-2, with D possibly matching TRBD1 (6 bases). Trimming left V 1 base short and J 8 bases short, with 11 bases between. The CDR3 loop spans 13 amino acids. Germline V gene data show CDR1 as SEHNR and CDR2 as FQNEAQ (reference sequence). This CDR3 reads CASSLDPGVGYTF. Here the CDR3 DNA reads TGTGCCAGCAGCTTAGATCCAGGGGTCGGCTACACCTTC.

Comments on this clonotype: A read error is possible here, since a much larger clone lies one base away. The rearrangement links TRBV5-4 to TRBJ2-2; tentatively, D is TRBD1 (6 bases). The CDR3 is 16 amino acids. Looked up from germline, CDR1 is SGHNT and CDR2 is YYREEE (reference sequence). In DNA, the CDR3 is TGTGCCAGCAGCCAAGCCGACAGGAGAGGCACCGGGGAGCTGCTTTTT. Amino acid sequence: CASSQADRRGTGELLF.

Comment on this clonotype: One end of the junction is discordant with germline, which a read error may explain. V usage is TRBV5-1 and J usage is TRBJ2-2; 7 bases fit TRBD1. The germline V gene encodes CDR1 SGHRS and CDR2 YFSETQ. This CDR3 has 13 residues. Written as DNA, the CDR3 is TGCGCCTGCAGCTTAACAGGGGACCGGGAGCTGTTTTTT. Translation gives CACSLTGDRELFF. Supplemented by reference TRBV5-1 and TRBJ2-2, the full variable domain reads KAGVTQTPRYLIKTRGQQVTLSCSPISGHRSVSWYQQTPGQGLQFLFEYFSETQRNKGNFPGRFSGRQFSNSRSEMNVSTLELGDSALYLCACSLTGDRELFFGEGSRLTVL.

This clonotype occurred once. The junction departs from germline at one end; a sequencing error may be responsible. The chain combines TRBV4-1 with TRBJ2-3; no clear D gene. Germline assignment: CDR1 MGHRA and CDR2 YSYEKL. The CDR3 length is 15 residues. CDR3: CASCQDVARTDTQYF. DNA of the CDR3: TGCGCCAGCTGCCAAGACGTCGCGAGGACAGATACGCAGTATTTT.

On this clonotype: The conserved phenylalanine or tryptophan is not found at the CDR3 terminus, so this likely reflects a read error. The DNA is left out, because the CDR3 cannot be placed on it with certainty; the CDR3 is given as TCRdb lists it. The chain combines TRBV11-3 with TRBJ1-2. The CDR3 length is 12 residues, termini included. The germline V gene encodes CDR1 SGHNT and CDR2 YENEEA. CDR3 amino acids: CSTKTGCYGYTL.

Concerning this clonotype: A read error is likely, as this CDR3 ends without the conserved phenylalanine or tryptophan. As DNA, the CDR3 is TGTGCCAGCAACCCGGGACTGGGCTCAGATACGCAGTATTAT. Translated, it gives CASNPGLGSDTQYY. This chain joins TRBV6-1 and TRBJ2-3, with D possibly TRBD2 on 6 matching bases. The CDR3 extends over 14 amino acids. V was clipped by 7 bases and J by 4 bases, with 15 bases between them. CDR1 is MNHNS, CDR2 SASEGT, per germline.

This chain uses TRBV29-1 with TRBJ2-3, with D maybe TRBD2 (6 bases). The CDR3 extends over 14 amino acids. V lost 4 bases and J 11 bases, leaving 22 bases between the germline ends. Per germline, CDR1 SQVTM and CDR2 ANQGSEA. The CDR3: CSVAGTGAGGMQYF. For the CDR3, the DNA is TGCAGCGTTGCCGGGACTGGAGCAGGAGGTATGCAGTATTTT.

For this clonotype: A much more abundant neighbour one base away suggests this may be a read error. The chain carries TRBV12-3 or TRBV12-4 and TRBJ2-2; TRBD2 agrees at 9 bases. This CDR3 is built from 20 residues. The V segment lost 3 bases and the J segment 4 bases; nucleotides outside the gene matches: 18. The CDR3 loop reads CASSFRDGSSGRIPTGELFF. CDR3 nucleotides: TGTGCCAGCAGTTTTAGGGACGGGAGTAGCGGGAGAATTCCCACCGGGGAGCTGTTTTTT.

The chain links TRBV6-2 or TRBV6-3 to TRBJ2-7; D remains unclear. Germline V gene sequence: CDR1 MNHEY, CDR2 SVGEGT. The CDR3 consists of 14 residues. CDR3 bases: TGTAGCAGCAGTTACGACAAGGCGACCTCTGTGCAGTACTTC. Its protein product is CSSSYDKATSVQYF.

In this sample, this clonotype turned up once. At one end, the junction sequence differs from germline, possibly due to a read error. This rearrangement joins TRBV11-1 to TRBJ2-2; D possibly uses TRBD1 or TRBD2 (5 bases each). The germline V gene has CDR1 SGHAT and CDR2 FQDESV (reference sequence). CDR3 length equals 17 residues. The CDR3, as DNA: TGTGCCAGCAGCCCTGAGGATAGAAGGGGCTACATCGGGAAGCTGTTTTTT. Translated, it gives CASSPEDRRGYIGKLFF.

With respect to this clonotype: At one end the junction does not follow the germline gene, possibly because of a read error. The chain couples TRBV6-5 to TRBJ1-4; weak D call: TRBD1 (5 bases). Germline CDR1 and CDR2: MNHEY and SVGAGI. The CDR3 extends over 17 amino acids. The CDR3 coding sequence is TGTACCAGCAACCATCTTAATCCAAGGGGCTCTAATGAAAAACTGTTTTTT. It specifies CTSNHLNPRGSNEKLFF.

In its sample, this clonotype was seen many times. The CDR3 region is CASRSSASSYEQYF. The CDR3 DNA reads TGTGCCAGCCGCTCTAGCGCATCGTCCTACGAGCAGTACTTC. This sequence joins TRBV6-1 and TRBJ2-7; a weak D match, TRBD2 (6 bases). Between the trimmed V and J ends, which lost 8 bases and 1 base, there was a span of 15 bases. The germline gives CDR1 MNHNS, CDR2 SASEGT. This CDR3 is built from 14 residues.

The chain combines TRBV9 with TRBJ1-2; no reliable D call. From germline, CDR1 is SGDLS and CDR2 YYNGEE. V lost 3 bases to trimming and J lost 9 bases, with 18 bases between them. The CDR3 runs 14 residues. The CDR3 coding sequence is TGTGCCAGCAGCGCTGAGGGCAACCCACTGAGCTACACCTTC. This codes for CASSAEGNPLSYTF.

V and J are TRBV6-2 or TRBV6-3 and TRBJ2-1, with TRBD1 as a possible D gene (6 bases). The CDR3 length is 15 residues. V lost 6 bases, J lost 0 bases, and 12 bases lay in between. The V gene's germline CDR1 is MNHEY and CDR2 SVGEGT. CDR3 bases: TGTGCCAGCAGCCTCCGGGACAACTCCTACAATGAGCAGTTCTTC. Encoded protein: CASSLRDNSYNEQFF.

This clonotype was detected ten times or more. The rearrangement uses TRBV6-5 and TRBJ1-5; a possible D gene is TRBD1 (6 bases). Germline-derived CDR1 and CDR2 are MNHEY and SVGAGI. V was pared by 0 bases and J by 5 bases, with 11 bases between. The CDR3 extends over 15 amino acids. This chain's CDR3 is CASSYSNGGDQPQHF. In DNA form, the CDR3 reads TGTGCCAGCAGTTACTCGAACGGGGGCGATCAGCCCCAGCATTTT.

Comments on this clonotype: The junction does not match germline at one end; this may be a read error. The chain carries TRBV29-1 and TRBJ1-2; weak D call: TRBD1 (5 bases). The CDR3 totals 18 residues. Germline V gene data show CDR1 as SQVTM and CDR2 as ANQGSEA. This chain's CDR3 is CIVEPLAGKGEKGWGYTF. CDR3 DNA sequence: TGCATCGTTGAGCCCCTTGCGGGAAAAGGGGAGAAAGGATGGGGCTACACCTTC.

As regards this clonotype: Since the CDR3 does not end with the conserved phenylalanine or tryptophan, this likely comes from a read error. The J gene is TRBJ2-7, the V gene TRBV14; 9 bases agree with TRBD1. The CDR3 extends over 15 amino acids. Germline CDR1 SGHDN, CDR2 FVKESK. Trimming took 3 bases from V and 2 from J; bases not matched to a gene: 5. CDR3 protein: CASSHGTGIPYEQYI. Written as DNA, the CDR3 is TGTGCCAGCAGCCACGGGACAGGGATACCCTACGAGCAGTACATC.

On this clonotype: The junction does not match germline at one end; this may be a read error. V is TRBV6-5 and J is TRBJ2-7, with D perhaps being TRBD1 or TRBD2 (6 bases each). The CDR3 has 13 residues. Per the germline V gene, CDR1 is MNHEY and CDR2 is SVGAGI. The CDR3 sequence is CVSSLRQDYEQYF. As DNA, the CDR3 is TGTGTCAGCAGTCTCCGACAGGACTATGAGCAGTACTTC.

Regarding this clonotype: A clone one base away is much larger, so this may be a read error. The rearrangement links TRBV9 to TRBJ2-1; D unclear. The V and J ends lost 4 bases and 8 bases respectively, with 19 bases between them. The germline gives CDR1 SGDLS, CDR2 YYNGEE. CDR3 size: 15 residues. The CDR3 is CASSPYYGRQDEQFF. CDR3 bases: TGTGCCAGCAGCCCCTATTATGGAAGGCAGGATGAGCAGTTCTTC.

Points on this clonotype: No conserved phenylalanine or tryptophan is present at the end of the CDR3, so a read error is the likely explanation. This rearrangement joins TRBV28 to TRBJ2-7, with D possibly matching TRBD1 (6 bases). Germline-derived CDR1 and CDR2 are MDHEN and SYDVKM. The germline V and J ends were trimmed by 9 bases and 7 bases, with 19 bases remaining between them. The CDR3 is made up of 13 amino acids. CDR3: CASSSGTRWEQYL. CDR3 nucleotides: TGTGCCAGTTCGTCCGGGACACGCTGGGAGCAGTACTTA.

A remark on this clonotype: One end of the junction is discordant with germline, which a read error may explain. This chain connects TRBV11-2 to TRBJ2-7; 14 nucleotides match TRBD2. This CDR3 spans 17 amino acids. CDR1 and CDR2 from the germline V gene are SGHAT and FQNNGV. The CDR3: CAISPRTSGGTLWEQYF. The CDR3 coding sequence is TGTGCCATCAGCCCCCGGACTAGCGGGGGGACATTGTGGGAGCAGTACTTC.

On this clonotype: The junction differs from germline at one of its ends, possibly a read error. This chain connects TRBV29-1 to TRBJ2-3; D perhaps matches TRBD2 (6 bases). The V gene's germline CDR1 is SQVTM and CDR2 ANQGSEA. This CDR3 spans 15 amino acids. The CDR3: CTVEWRAPNRDTQYF. CDR3 bases: TGCACCGTTGAGTGGAGGGCCCCAAACCGAGATACGCAATATTTT.

As to this clonotype: At one of its ends the junction is not consistent with the germline gene, which may arise from a read error. This rearrangement joins TRBV11-2 to TRBJ1-1, with D uncertain. The CDR3 runs 15 residues. Germline V gene data show CDR1 as SGHAT and CDR2 as FQNNGV. CDR3 protein: CASSLEPWANTEAFF. DNA for the CDR3: TGTGCCAGCAGCTTAGAGCCGTGGGCGAACACCGAAGCTTTCTTC. The full variable domain, completed using reference TRBV11-2 and TRBJ1-1, is EAGVAQSPRYKIIEKRQSVAFWCNPISGHATLYWYQQILGQGPKLLIQFQNNGVVDDSQLPKDRFSAERLKGVDSTLKIQPAKLEDSAVYLCASSLEPWANTEAFFGQGTRLTVV.

Turning to this clonotype: Its ends do not fully match the called genes, so a read error is possible. The J gene is TRBJ2-1, the V gene TRBV6-5; 11 nucleotides line up with TRBD2. Germline assignment: CDR1 MNHEY and CDR2 SVGAGI. This CDR3 is built from 17 residues. In DNA form, the CDR3 reads TGTGCCAACAGTTACCATAGTAGCGGGAGGGCCCAACATGAGCAGTTCTTC. It encodes CANSYHSSGRAQHEQFF.